This T cell receptor beta chain is from a study of blood T cells in healthy people across ages. Study-level points and caveats: Higher diversity and more naive CD4+ cells were features of long-lived donors, compared to aged donors. Diversity figures based on one million T cells were deemed too low.

The CDR3 spans 16 residues. The ends were cut back, 4 bases at V and 5 bases at J, with 20 bases in the middle. CDR1 and CDR2 from the germline V gene are MGHRA and YSYEKL. In its sample, this clonotype was seen a few times. Antigen: not known. The authors ran a second PCR of roughly 6 to 12 cycles using a sample-barcoded 5' primer and a J-beta primer mix. Using its own MiXCR run on the 5' RACE reads, TCRdb lists one record per CDR3 protein. The sample records roughly 1.7 million distinct CDR3 sequences, roughly 32% being singletons. The origin of this receptor is a woman between 25 and 40 years old in good health. The sample consisted of blood. The chain links TRBV4-1 to TRBJ2-5; D not resolved. CDR3 region: CASSLNLNSVSETQYF. DNA for the CDR3: TGCGCCAGCAGCCTAAACCTTAATAGTGTCTCGGAGACCCAGTACTTC.